What follows are 29 T cell receptor beta chains derived from one specimen sequenced in a study of blood T cell repertoires in COVID-19. Here immunoSEQ multiplex PCR was the method, and the copy in TCRdb shows in-frame clones only, minus some. In the table there are some 140,000 clones, about nine tenths of which are singletons. Sequencing was done on a sample of peripheral blood. The receptors originated from a man aged 50 or older with active COVID-19.

This clone was seen once. The rearrangement links TRBV2 to TRBJ2-7, with 10 bases matching TRBD1. J was trimmed by 6 bases and V by 8 bases; bases with no gene match: 10. CDR3 size: 14 residues. CDR1 and CDR2 (germline): SNHLY, FYNNEI. The CDR3 DNA reads TGTGCCAGCGGAGGACAGGGGGAGTGGGGCGAGCAGTACTTC. This encodes CASGGQGEWGEQYF.

The chain combines TRBV4-1 with TRBJ2-4; 12 bases agree with TRBD2. The CDR3 extends over 16 amino acids. Germline CDR1 MGHRA, CDR2 YSYEKL. Trimming cost V 5 bases and J 7 bases; bases outside gene matches: 9. In DNA form, the CDR3 reads TGCGCCAGCAGCACATCTAGCGGGGGGGCCGGGAACATTCAGTACTTC. Protein product: CASSTSSGGAGNIQYF.

The chain links TRBV28 to TRBJ2-2; the match to TRBD1 covers 8 bases. The CDR3 length is 15 residues. J lost 5 bases, V lost 3 bases, and 5 bases had no gene match. Germline V gene lookup returns CDR1 MDHEN and CDR2 SYDVKM. The CDR3 nucleotides are TGTGCCAGCAGTTTGTTCAGGGGGCGGACCGGGGAGCTGTTTTTT. Translated: CASSLFRGRTGELFF.

The gene calls are TRBV5-6 and TRBJ1-3; the D is unclear. V was pared by 0 bases and J by 4 bases, with 14 bases between. CDR3 length equals 16 residues. Germline CDR1 and CDR2: SGHDT and YYEEEE. The CDR3 nucleotides are TGTGCCAGCAGCTTGGTCACCCGGGGTGGGGGAAACACCATATATTTT. It yields the protein CASSLVTRGGGNTIYF.

This chain connects TRBV11-3 to TRBJ1-2; 7 bases map to TRBD1. The CDR3 is made up of 12 amino acids. The V and J ends lost 8 bases and 8 bases, in that order; junction bases with no gene match: 8. Looked up from germline, CDR1 is SGHNT and CDR2 is YENEEA. The CDR3 DNA follows: TGTGCCAGCTACAGGGGATGGGAGGGCTACACCTTC. Translated: CASYRGWEGYTF.

The J gene is TRBJ2-1, the V gene TRBV7-2; 9 bases match TRBD2. The CDR3 is made up of 16 amino acids. Germline V gene data show CDR1 as SGHTA and CDR2 as FQGNSA. J was trimmed by 7 bases and V by 4 bases; bases with no gene match: 11. CDR3 DNA: TGTGCCAGCAGCTCCGGGGGAGCGGGGGGCGGGAATGAGCAGTTCTTC. As protein: CASSSGGAGGGNEQFF.

CDR3 DNA sequence: TGTGCCACCGGCGGGACTCTTTACAATGAGCAGTTCTTC. Its protein is CATGGTLYNEQFF. The chain carries TRBV10-3 and TRBJ2-1, with D perhaps TRBD2 (6 bases). Germline V gives CDR1 ENHRY, CDR2 SYGVKD. Deletions cut 10 bases from V and 4 bases from J, with 14 bases between. The CDR3 has 13 amino acids.

V gene TRBV6-5 combines with J gene TRBJ2-3; D unclear. The CDR3 is made up of 14 amino acids. CDR1 and CDR2 (germline): MNHEY, SVGAGI. V lost 6 bases and J lost 4, with 14 bases in between. The DNA of the CDR3 is TGTGCCAGCAGGGTGGATCCTCAGGCAGATACGCAGTATTTT. This gives the protein CASRVDPQADTQYF.

This clone was counted between two and nine times. J is TRBJ1-3 and V is TRBV4-3, with 9 bases identical to TRBD1. V shed 0 bases, J shed 2 bases, and the junction held 8 bases outside the gene matches. Germline V gene sequence: CDR1 LGHNA, CDR2 YSLEER. This CDR3 region has 18 residues. In DNA, the CDR3 is TGCGCCAGCAGCCAAGATTTGGACAGGGGTAGAGCTGGAAACACCATATATTTT. Its protein product is CASSQDLDRGRAGNTIYF.

The chain has TRBV28 and TRBJ1-5; D gene uncertain. CDR1 is MDHEN and CDR2 is SYDVKM in the germline V gene. Deletions cut 7 bases from V and 2 bases from J, with 9 bases between. This CDR3 has 13 amino acids. DNA for the CDR3: TGTGCCAGCAAAGATACGGGCAATCAGCCCCAGCATTTT. Translation: CASKDTGNQPQHF.

This chain connects TRBV6-6 to TRBJ2-3; 10 bases map to TRBD2. This CDR3 has 20 amino acids. The J segment lost 4 bases and the V segment lost 6 bases, leaving 22 bases of the junction unmatched. CDR1 MNHNY and CDR2 SVGAGI come from the germline V gene (reference sequence). CDR3 DNA: TGTGCCAGCAGCCCCCGGGGGGTCCCACTAGCGGGGAAGGTGTCAGATACGCAGTATTTT. This gives the protein CASSPRGVPLAGKVSDTQYF.

The chain recombines TRBV6-5 with TRBJ2-7; 10 positions agree with TRBD2. This CDR3 comprises 16 residues. Germline V lookup: CDR1 MNHEY, CDR2 SVGAGI. With 0 bases clipped from V and 6 bases from J, the junction kept 8 bases outside the gene matches. CDR3 sequence: CASSYSTGTSVGEQYF. The CDR3, as DNA: TGTGCCAGCAGTTACTCTACCGGGACTAGCGTGGGCGAGCAGTACTTC.

This rearrangement joins TRBV19 to TRBJ1-5; D is perhaps TRBD1 (6 bases). The CDR3 is 15 residues long. V gave up 4 bases and J gave up 5 bases, with 15 bases separating them. CDR1 and CDR2 (germline): LNHDA, SQIVND (reference sequence). CDR3 DNA sequence: TGTGCCAGTAGTAACGCTCAGGGGCGACATCAGCCCCAGCATTTT. As protein: CASSNAQGRHQPQHF.

J is TRBJ1-2 and V is TRBV5-1; no firm D call. CDR1 is SGHRS, CDR2 YFSETQ, per germline. This CDR3 spans 14 amino acids. V lost 1 base to trimming and J lost 4 bases, with 11 bases between them. CDR3 in amino acids: CASSLYVSLYGYTF. CDR3 coding DNA: TGCGCCAGCAGCTTGTACGTTAGCCTCTATGGCTACACCTTC.

The rearrangement joins TRBV18 to TRBJ1-1; 10 bases map to TRBD1. The V gene's germline CDR1 is KGHSH and CDR2 LQKENI. The J segment lost 5 bases and the V segment lost 5 bases, leaving 5 bases of the junction unmatched. The CDR3 sequence is 14 residues long. This CDR3 reads CASSRQGAGTEAFF. The CDR3 DNA follows: TGTGCCAGCTCAAGACAGGGGGCGGGGACTGAAGCTTTCTTT.

This rearrangement joins TRBV2 to TRBJ2-7; TRBD1 agrees at 7 bases. CDR1 SNHLY and CDR2 FYNNEI come from the germline V gene. The CDR3 is 14 residues long. The CDR3 sequence: CAPRPQGQLYREYF. As DNA, the CDR3 is TGTGCACCCCGACCCCAGGGACAGCTGTATAGGGAGTACTTC.

This chain joins TRBV15 and TRBJ1-1; 7 bases line up with TRBD1. V was pared by 5 bases and J by 1 base, with 4 bases of the junction left unmatched. This CDR3 spans 14 amino acids. The germline V gene has CDR1 LNHNV and CDR2 YYDKDF (reference sequence). The CDR3 nucleotides are TGTGCCACCAGCCCCTCAGGGGGGAACACTGAAGCTTTCTTT. Residues: CATSPSGGNTEAFF.

The chain employs TRBV6-1 and TRBJ2-7; 7 positions agree with TRBD2. Trimming took 4 bases from V and 2 from J; bases not matched to a gene: 17. The CDR3 totals 18 residues. Germline V gene lookup returns CDR1 MNHNS and CDR2 SASEGT. This CDR3 reads CASSGSRARGGTTYEQYF. CDR3 nucleotides: TGTGCCAGCAGTGGGTCCCGGGCGAGGGGAGGGACTACCTACGAGCAGTACTTC.

This clone appeared a single time. The V call is TRBV3-1 (or the pseudogene TRBV3-2), the J call TRBJ2-1; D is ambiguous. The CDR3 sequence is 15 residues long. V shed 0 bases and J shed 1 base, with 7 bases lying between them. From germline, CDR1 is LGHDT and CDR2 YNNKEL (reference sequence). The CDR3 loop reads CASSQDPVSYNEQFF. Written as DNA, the CDR3 is TGTGCCAGCAGCCAAGATCCGGTTTCCTACAATGAGCAGTTCTTC.

This chain joins TRBV7-8 and TRBJ2-7; 12 bases fit TRBD2. The CDR3 consists of 16 residues. Unmatched junction bases numbered 5, after V lost 5 bases and J lost 0 bases. Looked up from germline, CDR1 is SGHVS and CDR2 is FQNEAQ. The CDR3, as DNA: TGTGCCAGCAGCCGACTAGCGGGGGCCTCCTCCTACGAGCAGTACTTC. It codes for CASSRLAGASSYEQYF.

V usage is TRBV3-1 (or the pseudogene TRBV3-2) and J usage is TRBJ2-1; 12 nucleotides match TRBD2. Per the germline V gene, CDR1 is LGHDT and CDR2 is YNNKEL (reference sequence). The CDR3 is made up of 16 amino acids. With 1 base clipped from V and 4 bases from J, the junction kept 2 bases outside the gene matches. The CDR3 nucleotides read TGTGCCAGCAGCCAAGGCACTAGCGGGGGGTACAATGAGCAGTTCTTC. Protein: CASSQGTSGGYNEQFF.

V gene TRBV6-2 or TRBV6-3 combines with J gene TRBJ1-1; TRBD1 aligns across 7 bases. This CDR3 comprises 15 residues. Germline loops: CDR1 MNHEY, CDR2 SVGEGT. Trimming took 6 bases from V and 10 from J; bases not matched to a gene: 17. CDR3 DNA sequence: TGTGCCAGCAGCACAACCTTTAAGGGGGCCTCGGGAGCTTTCTTT. This gives the protein CASSTTFKGASGAFF.

V is TRBV27 and J is TRBJ1-6, with 10 nucleotides matching TRBD1. Germline values: CDR1 MNHEY, CDR2 SMNVEV (reference sequence). The CDR3 contains 18 residues. The junction had 11 bases not matched to a gene; V was cut back by 5 bases and J by 4 bases. This chain's CDR3 is CASSLGRGQGYYNSPLHF. In DNA, the CDR3 is TGTGCCAGCAGTCTGGGGAGGGGACAGGGGTATTATAATTCACCCCTCCACTTT.

The rearrangement uses TRBV2 and TRBJ2-3; 7 nucleotides line up with TRBD2. With 6 bases clipped from V and 3 bases from J, the junction kept 6 bases outside the gene matches. CDR1 and CDR2 (germline): SNHLY, FYNNEI. The CDR3 loop spans 14 amino acids. This CDR3 is CASRRREGTDTQYF. The CDR3 region has the DNA TGTGCCAGCAGGCGCAGGGAGGGAACAGATACGCAGTATTTT.

The rearrangement joins TRBV6-5 to TRBJ1-2; D ambiguous. The CDR3 consists of 12 residues. With 4 bases removed from V and 8 bases from J, the gap between germline ends came to 11 bases. Germline values: CDR1 MNHEY, CDR2 SVGAGI. In DNA, the CDR3 is TGTGCCAGCAGTTGGCGGGCAGGAGGCTACACCTTC. Translated: CASSWRAGGYTF.

In its sample, this clone was seen once. The rearrangement links TRBV9 to TRBJ2-5, with TRBD2 identical over 11 bases. This CDR3 region has 16 residues. After removal of 2 bases from V and 5 bases from J, the junction contained 8 bases not matched to a gene. Germline values: CDR1 SGDLS, CDR2 YYNGEE. The CDR3 DNA reads TGTGCCAGCAGCGTTAGCGGGGGGGCATCTGGGGAGACCCAGTACTTC. Encoded protein: CASSVSGGASGETQYF.

V and J are TRBV6-1 and TRBJ2-3, with D possibly TRBD1 on 6 matching bases. The V gene's germline CDR1 is MNHNS and CDR2 SASEGT. The length of the CDR3 is 15 residues. The V end lost 1 base, the J end lost 3 bases, and 11 bases lay between the germline ends. The CDR3 is CASSEGSGETDTQYF. CDR3 sequence (DNA): TGTGCCAGCAGTGAAGGGTCAGGGGAAACAGATACGCAGTATTTT.

The chain uses TRBV7-2 and TRBJ2-7; D is unresolved. Trimming pared 5 bases from V and 3 bases from J, leaving 14 bases between. Germline V CDR1 and CDR2: SGHTA, FQGNSA. The CDR3 consists of 14 residues. The CDR3 DNA follows: TGTGCCAGCAGCACACCGACACCGTACTACGAGCAGTACTTC. Protein: CASSTPTPYYEQYF.

For the CDR3, the DNA is TGTGCCACCGCTCGGGGAGGCACAGATACGCAGTATTTT. As protein: CATARGGTDTQYF. This chain joins TRBV24-1 and TRBJ2-3, with D possibly matching TRBD2 (5 bases). The length of the CDR3 is 13 residues. V was pared by 9 bases and J by 1 base, with 10 bases between. Per the germline V gene, CDR1 is KGHDR and CDR2 is SFDVKD.